This T cell receptor beta chain is from a study of cytomegalovirus exposure and HLA in healthy donors. At the level of the study: Earlier work reported 110 million or so unique TCR beta sequences from about 180 million T cells.

Germline V gene sequence: CDR1 KGHSH, CDR2 LQKENI. The CDR3 has 16 residues. V lost 1 base, J lost 0 bases, and 10 bases lay in between. PCR involved 60 Vbeta and 13 Jbeta primers. Produced via immunoSEQ multiplex PCR; TCRdb's table is partial and in-frame only. Reported are under 150,000 clones; the ten largest clones contain 2% to 3%. The receptor was isolated from a man aged 35 to 55 in good health and CMV-seronegative. The chain links TRBV18 to TRBJ2-1, with D maybe TRBD2 (5 bases). Material for sequencing was PBMCs. The CDR3 is CASSPQRGSSYNEQFF. The CDR3 coding sequence is TGTGCCAGCTCACCACAACGGGGAAGCTCCTACAATGAGCAGTTCTTC. Supplemented by reference TRBV18 and TRBJ2-1, the full variable domain reads NAGVMQNPRHLVRRRGQEARLRCSPMKGHSHVYWYRQLPEEGLKFMVYLQKENIIDESGMPKERFSAEFPKEGPSILRIQQVVRGDSAAYFCASSPQRGSSYNEQFFGPGTRLTVL.